The 25 T cell receptor beta chains reported below all come from one sample, sequenced in a study of blood T cell repertoires in COVID-19. Method: immunoSEQ multiplex PCR; TCRdb's copy keeps in-frame clones and lacks some. The repertoire holds under 200,000 clones, with roughly 83% as singletons. The sample comprised peripheral blood. The receptor set was obtained from an elderly woman with active or convalescent COVID-19.

This clone has a single count. The chain has TRBV3-1 (or the pseudogene TRBV3-2) and TRBJ2-2, with TRBD1 matching over 7 bases. This CDR3 has 14 residues. Germline CDR1 reads LGHDT; CDR2 reads YNNKEL (reference sequence). With V trimmed by 4 bases and J by 4 bases, 3 bases remained unmatched. CDR3 in DNA: TGTGCCAGCAGCCTGGGACAGCGCACCGGGGAGCTGTTTTTT. Amino acid sequence: CASSLGQRTGELFF.

The chain recombines TRBV4-3 with TRBJ1-2; 7 bases are shared with TRBD1. In germline, CDR1 is LGHNA, CDR2 YSLEER. The CDR3 has 17 amino acids. Trimming took 0 bases from V and 8 from J; bases not matched to a gene: 15. CDR3 in amino acids: CASSQDQGQLNRRGYTF. CDR3 DNA: TGCGCCAGCAGCCAAGATCAGGGACAGCTCAACAGGCGGGGCTACACCTTC.

The J gene is TRBJ2-6, the V gene TRBV27; 8 positions agree with TRBD1. V shed 0 bases, J shed 1 base, and the junction held 2 bases outside the gene matches. CDR3 length: 17 residues. Germline V gives CDR1 MNHEY, CDR2 SMNVEV (reference sequence). The CDR3 DNA reads as TGTGCCAGCAGTTTATCCGGGACAGGTTCTGGGGCCAACGTCCTGACTTTC. Amino acids: CASSLSGTGSGANVLTF.

J is TRBJ2-7 and V is TRBV3-1 (or the pseudogene TRBV3-2); D remains unclear. Trimming cost V 2 bases and J 1 base, with 6 bases left between them. This CDR3 contains 13 residues. The V gene's germline CDR1 is LGHDT and CDR2 YNNKEL (reference sequence). The CDR3 bases are TGTGCCAGCAGCCAATCCGTGTCCTACGAGCAGTACTTC. Translated, it gives CASSQSVSYEQYF.

The rearrangement links TRBV6-2 or TRBV6-3 to TRBJ1-5; D perhaps matches TRBD1 (6 bases). Trimming shortened V by 6 bases and J by 0 bases, and 15 bases separated the two germline ends. The CDR3 consists of 16 residues. Germline loops: CDR1 MNHEY, CDR2 SVGEGT. CDR3 residues: CASSQPGVYSNQPQHF. The CDR3 DNA reads TGTGCCAGCAGCCAGCCAGGGGTGTATAGCAATCAGCCCCAGCATTTT.

The rearrangement uses TRBV7-2 and TRBJ2-1, with 8 nucleotides matching TRBD2. This CDR3 comprises 16 residues. Trimming cost V 4 bases and J 8 bases; bases outside gene matches: 13. Germline lookup yields CDR1 SGHTA and CDR2 FQGNSA. The CDR3, as DNA: TGTGCCAGCAGCTCTAGTTTACTAGCGGTTTGGGATGAGCAGTTCTTC. The encoded protein is CASSSSLLAVWDEQFF.

The chain carries TRBV14 and TRBJ2-7; TRBD1 matches 10 bases. Trimming cost V 0 bases and J 2 bases; bases outside gene matches: 4. The CDR3 consists of 16 residues. In germline, CDR1 is SGHDN, CDR2 FVKESK. The CDR3 here is CASSQETGGIPYEQYF. CDR3 DNA sequence: TGTGCCAGCAGCCAAGAGACAGGGGGCATTCCCTACGAGCAGTACTTC.

The rearrangement links TRBV19 to TRBJ2-1; TRBD2 agrees at 9 bases. Trimming removed 3 bases from V and 4 bases from J; junction bases left unmatched: 4. CDR1 is LNHDA and CDR2 is SQIVND in the germline V gene (reference sequence). CDR3 length: 15 amino acids. The CDR3 loop reads CASSMGTSRYNEQFF. In DNA form, the CDR3 reads TGTGCCAGTAGTATGGGGACTAGCAGGTACAATGAGCAGTTCTTC. Full variable domain (rest looked up from reference TRBV19 and TRBJ2-1): DGGITQSPKYLFRKEGQNVTLSCEQNLNHDAMYWYRQDPGQGLRLIYYSQIVNDFQKGDIAEGYSVSREKKESFPLTVTSAQKNPTAFYLCASSMGTSRYNEQFFGPGTRLTVL.

The V call is TRBV3-1 (or the pseudogene TRBV3-2), the J call TRBJ1-6; D perhaps matches TRBD1 (6 bases). Per germline, CDR1 LGHDT and CDR2 YNNKEL (reference sequence). The CDR3 is made up of 15 amino acids. V was trimmed by 0 bases and J by 6 bases, leaving 9 bases between them. CDR3 sequence (DNA): TGTGCCAGCAGCCAAGAGCACAGGGCTAATTCACCCCTCCACTTT. Protein product: CASSQEHRANSPLHF.

This clone occurred once. The chain uses TRBV6-2 or TRBV6-3 and TRBJ1-5; TRBD1 is a possible D gene (6 bases). This CDR3 has 13 amino acids. Trimming took 6 bases from V and 9 from J, leaving 15 bases between them. Germline CDR1 and CDR2: MNHEY and SVGEGT. CDR3 DNA: TGTGCCAGCAGCTTGGACAGTGGAAGGCCCCAGCATTTT. Protein product: CASSLDSGRPQHF.

The chain employs TRBV13 and TRBJ1-1; D gene uncertain. Deletions cut 11 bases from V and 4 bases from J, with 14 bases between. CDR1 and CDR2 (germline): PRHDT, FYEKMQ (reference sequence). The CDR3 contains 12 residues. The CDR3 reads CAGSRRPTEAFF. CDR3 nucleotide sequence: TGTGCCGGCTCGAGGAGGCCCACTGAAGCTTTCTTT.

The CDR3 protein is CASGRGGAYEAFF. DNA for the CDR3: TGTGCCAGCGGAAGAGGAGGTGCGTATGAAGCTTTCTTT. This chain links TRBV25-1 with TRBJ1-1; D is ambiguous. Trimming left V 8 bases short and J 7 bases short, with 17 bases between. Germline V gene sequence: CDR1 MGHDK, CDR2 SYGVNS. This CDR3 region has 13 residues.

The chain recombines TRBV6-5 with TRBJ1-4; 10 positions match TRBD1. CDR3 length: 16 amino acids. V dropped 2 bases and J dropped 8; count of bases not matched to a gene: 8. CDR1 is MNHEY and CDR2 is SVGAGI in the germline V gene. CDR3 residues: CASSYGRQGAQEKLFF. The CDR3 DNA is TGTGCCAGCAGTTACGGGAGACAGGGGGCACAAGAAAAACTGTTTTTT.

This chain connects TRBV19 to TRBJ1-3; weak D call: TRBD1 (6 bases). Germline CDR1 LNHDA, CDR2 SQIVND (reference sequence). The CDR3 contains 14 residues. V was trimmed by 3 bases and J by 9 bases, leaving 15 bases between them. Here the CDR3 DNA reads TGTGCCAGTAGTATGGGGGACATAATCGGCACCATATATTTT. This codes for CASSMGDIIGTIYF.

V gene TRBV7-2 combines with J gene TRBJ1-3; TRBD1 agrees at 7 bases. CDR3 length: 16 amino acids. J was trimmed by 2 bases and V by 1 base; bases with no gene match: 5. Germline V gene lookup returns CDR1 SGHTA and CDR2 FQGNSA. The DNA of the CDR3 is TGTGCCAGCAGCTTAGAGGGGGCATCTACTGGAAACACCATATATTTT. This translates into CASSLEGASTGNTIYF.

The V call is TRBV7-9, the J call TRBJ2-5; 8 nucleotides match TRBD2. The CDR3 is made up of 14 amino acids. V gave up 2 bases and J gave up 4 bases; unmatched junction bases: 3. CDR1 and CDR2 (germline): SEHNR, FQNEAQ (reference sequence). CDR3 loop: CASSLTSGGETQYF. As DNA, the CDR3 is TGTGCCAGCAGCTTAACAAGCGGGGGAGAGACCCAGTACTTC.

The chain combines TRBV5-1 with TRBJ1-4, with D hard to call. V lost 3 bases, J lost 3 bases, and 12 bases lay in between. CDR3 length: 15 amino acids. CDR1 is SGHRS and CDR2 is YFSETQ in the germline V gene. CDR3 DNA sequence: TGCGCCAGCAGCTCGGCGGGCAGCTCTAATGAAAAACTGTTTTTT. Amino acid sequence: CASSSAGSSNEKLFF.

The V call is TRBV9, the J call TRBJ2-2; TRBD1 agrees at 8 bases. Germline CDR1 is SGDLS and CDR2 is YYNGEE. This CDR3 region has 16 residues. V shed 4 bases, J shed 4 bases, and the junction held 9 bases outside the gene matches. The DNA of the CDR3 is TGTGCCAGCAGCCCCGGACAGGGTTTGATCACCGGGGAGCTGTTTTTT. Translating it yields CASSPGQGLITGELFF.

This clone has only a few counts. The chain has TRBV7-9 and TRBJ1-1; the D gene is possibly TRBD1 (5 bases). The CDR3 is made up of 12 amino acids. Germline CDR1 SEHNR, CDR2 FQNEAQ (reference sequence). V lost 3 bases and J 7 bases, leaving 9 bases between the germline ends. The CDR3 DNA is TGTGCCAGCAGCTTGGGCCAGGGTGAAGCTTTCTTT. The encoded protein is CASSLGQGEAFF. Full variable domain (remainder filled in from reference TRBV7-9 and TRBJ1-1): DTGVSQNPRHKITKRGQNVTFRCDPISEHNRLYWYRQTLGQGPEFLTYFQNEAQLEKSRLLSDRFSAERPKGSFSTLEIQRTEQGDSAMYLCASSLGQGEAFFGQGTRLTVV.

This chain links TRBV19 with TRBJ2-7, with D hard to call. This CDR3 contains 11 residues. Germline-derived CDR1 and CDR2 are LNHDA and SQIVND (reference sequence). V was pared by 5 bases and J by 1 base, with 3 bases between. The CDR3 nucleotides are TGTGCCAGTAGTTCTTCCTACGAGCAGTACTTC. Its protein is CASSSSYEQYF.

The gene calls are TRBV4-1 and TRBJ2-1; TRBD2 matches at 10 bases. Looked up from germline, CDR1 is MGHRA and CDR2 is YSYEKL. The CDR3 has 19 amino acids. Trimming cost V 0 bases and J 6 bases; bases outside gene matches: 14. This CDR3 reads CASSQEGGVLAGKRNEQFF. CDR3 coding DNA: TGCGCCAGCAGCCAAGAAGGGGGGGTACTAGCGGGGAAACGCAATGAGCAGTTCTTC.

J is TRBJ1-1 and V is TRBV2, with D unclear. Between the trimmed V and J ends, which lost 6 bases and 10 bases, there was a span of 18 bases. This CDR3 is 13 amino acids long. Per germline, CDR1 SNHLY and CDR2 FYNNEI. The CDR3: CASSAQSIPSAFF. CDR3 nucleotides: TGTGCCAGCAGCGCTCAGTCGATCCCATCAGCTTTCTTT.

A note on this clone: Other DNA sequences in this specimen translate into the identical CDR3. CDR3: CAWSVQENTEAFF. The CDR3 DNA sequence: TGTGCCTGGAGTGTTCAGGAGAACACTGAAGCTTTCTTT. The chain has TRBV30 and TRBJ1-1; D is unresolved. CDR1 GTSNPN and CDR2 SVGIG come from the germline V gene (reference sequence). V lost 0 bases and J lost 1, with 6 bases in between. The CDR3 consists of 13 residues.

The chain has TRBV11-2 and TRBJ2-1; 10 bases line up with TRBD2. J was trimmed by 4 bases and V by 5 bases; bases with no gene match: 8. Germline V lookup: CDR1 SGHAT, CDR2 FQNNGV. The CDR3 covers 16 residues. The CDR3 region is CASSDSSSGGYNEQFF. The DNA of the CDR3 is TGTGCCAGCAGCGATTCATCTAGCGGGGGTTACAATGAGCAGTTCTTC.

This chain uses TRBV18 with TRBJ2-3; 7 positions match TRBD1. After removal of 4 bases from V and 3 bases from J, the junction contained 4 bases not matched to a gene. The length of the CDR3 is 14 residues. The germline V gene encodes CDR1 KGHSH and CDR2 LQKENI. This CDR3 is CASSLRDSTDTQYF. The DNA for the CDR3 is TGTGCCAGCTCACTCCGGGACAGTACAGATACGCAGTATTTT.